This T cell receptor (beta chain) is drawn from a study of blood T cell repertoires in COVID-19. V shed 2 bases and J shed 6 bases, with 13 bases lying between them. Looked up from germline, CDR1 is ENHRY and CDR2 is SYGVKD. The CDR3 sequence is 14 residues long. Data came from immunoSEQ multiplex PCR; TCRdb stores just in-frame clones and leaves some out. The sample yields 40,000 to 45,000 clones, roughly 90% seen once. The receptor's source is a man between 60 and 75 years old with active COVID-19. The specimen sequenced was peripheral blood. This chain links TRBV10-3 with TRBJ1-1; a weak D match, TRBD1 (6 bases). CDR3 loop: CAISEISGASEAFF. In nucleotides, the CDR3 is TGTGCCATCAGTGAGATTTCAGGGGCCTCTGAAGCTTTCTTT.